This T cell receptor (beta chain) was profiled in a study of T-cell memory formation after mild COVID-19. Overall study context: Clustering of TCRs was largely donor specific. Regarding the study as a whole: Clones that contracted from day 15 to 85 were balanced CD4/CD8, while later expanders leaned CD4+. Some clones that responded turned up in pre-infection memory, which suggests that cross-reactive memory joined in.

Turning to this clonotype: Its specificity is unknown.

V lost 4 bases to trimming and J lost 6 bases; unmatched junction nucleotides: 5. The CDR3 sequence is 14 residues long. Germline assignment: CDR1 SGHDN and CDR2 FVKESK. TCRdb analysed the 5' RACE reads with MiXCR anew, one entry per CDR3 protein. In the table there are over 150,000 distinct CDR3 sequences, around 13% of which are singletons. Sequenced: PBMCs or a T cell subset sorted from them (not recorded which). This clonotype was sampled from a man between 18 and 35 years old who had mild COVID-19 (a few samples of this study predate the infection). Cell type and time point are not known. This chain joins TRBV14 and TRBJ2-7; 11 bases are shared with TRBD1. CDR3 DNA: TGTGCCAGCAGCCGGACAGGGGGCGTCTCCGAGCAGTACTTC. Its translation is CASSRTGGVSEQYF.